Here is one T cell receptor beta chain with its context. Its antigen is not known. This sample is part of a study of post-analysis software for immune sequencing data. At the level of the study: The disease courses covered relapsing-remitting, secondary progressive and progressive-relapsing multiple sclerosis. Study-wide points: Controls had significantly higher normalized Chao1 diversity than multiple sclerosis patients. Higher frequency in patients than in controls was seen for about 5 TRBV segments, with TRBV5-6, TRBV5-1 and TRBV20-1 among them.

The CDR3 loop spans 13 amino acids. Trimming took 6 bases from V and 4 from J, leaving 10 bases between them. Every TCR beta cDNA library bore unique molecular identifiers. With roughly 0.9 to 11 million T cells as the source, 400,000 to 550,000 cDNA molecules resulted. TCRdb processed the PCR reads anew with MiXCR; each CDR3 protein has one entry. This repertoire shows hundreds of thousands of distinct CDR3 sequences, roughly three fifths found once; its top ten account for approximately 10%. The chain recombines TRBV12-3 or TRBV12-4 with TRBJ2-1; D tentatively reads TRBD1 or TRBD2 (6 bases each). Sequencing input: blood. This TCR was sampled from a girl aged 2-10 years with multiple sclerosis. The CDR3 sequence is CASSRRGYNEQFF. The CDR3 bases are TGTGCCAGCAGCCGGAGGGGGTACAATGAGCAGTTCTTC.